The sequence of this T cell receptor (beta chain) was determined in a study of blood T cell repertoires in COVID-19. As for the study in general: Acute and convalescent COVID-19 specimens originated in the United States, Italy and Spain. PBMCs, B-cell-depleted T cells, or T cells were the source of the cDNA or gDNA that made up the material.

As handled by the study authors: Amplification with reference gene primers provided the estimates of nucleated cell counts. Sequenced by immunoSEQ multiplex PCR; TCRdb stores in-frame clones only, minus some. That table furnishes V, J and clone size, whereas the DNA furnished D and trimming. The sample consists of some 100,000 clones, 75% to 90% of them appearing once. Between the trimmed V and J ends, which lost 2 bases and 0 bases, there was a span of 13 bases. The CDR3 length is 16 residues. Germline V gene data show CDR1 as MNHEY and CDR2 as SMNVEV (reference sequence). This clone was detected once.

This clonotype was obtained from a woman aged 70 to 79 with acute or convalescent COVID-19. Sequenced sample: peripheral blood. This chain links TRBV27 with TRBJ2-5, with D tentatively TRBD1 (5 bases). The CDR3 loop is CASSLGSGWYQETQYF. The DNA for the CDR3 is TGTGCCAGCAGTTTAGGGTCAGGGTGGTACCAAGAGACCCAGTACTTC.